The source of this T cell receptor (beta chain) is a study of T-cell memory formation after mild COVID-19. General study findings and limits: Pre-infection memory harbored some responding clones, suggesting cross-reactive memory joined.

TCRdb reprocessed the 5' RACE reads via MiXCR and lists one record per CDR3 protein. Of about 430,000 distinct CDR3 sequences listed, 20% to 30% were seen once; the top ten hold around 9.5%. This clonotype was found a few times. Its antigen is unidentified. Germline V gene lookup returns CDR1 SGHDT and CDR2 YYEEEE. The CDR3 length is 15 residues. V trimming: 3 bases; J trimming: 2 bases; junction bases outside the gene matches: 6. The chain has TRBV5-6 and TRBJ2-7; 9 nucleotides line up with TRBD1. The sample taken for sequencing was PBMCs or a T cell subset sorted from them (not recorded which). The sequence came from an adult woman who had mild COVID-19 (a few samples of this study predate the infection). Cell type and time point are not known. CDR3 amino acids: CASSSAGTGPYEQYF. The CDR3 DNA is TGTGCCAGCAGCTCTGCCGGGACAGGGCCCTACGAGCAGTACTTC.